This T cell receptor (beta chain) appears in the sequencing data of a study of vaccination and CD4 T cells after COVID-19 (dated by TCRdb to between 2021 and 2024). In terms of the full investigation: Convalescent patients had a positive SARS-CoV-2 result on nasal swab PCR, and of these patients, fewer than ten had mild disease and one had severe disease. Control cultures used a CEFX viral epitope pool as positive control, an HIV-1 Nef peptide pool as negative control, or no peptide. Post-COVID blood samples were collected from convalescent patients a median of around 96 days after diagnosis, with a range of roughly 30 to 161 days. The time from the second vaccine dose to post-vaccine blood sampling had a median of roughly 79 days and ranged from about 12 to 250 days. Participants received two doses of either the Pfizer-BioNTech BNT162b2 vaccine (n=8) or the Moderna mRNA-1273 vaccine (n=2). In 10 COVID-19 convalescent patients and several infection-naive healthy vaccine recipients, the spike-specific CD4+ TCR repertoire before mRNA vaccination was compared with the repertoire after mRNA vaccination. The cultures were stimulated with overlapping spike peptide pools from SARS-CoV-2 and from the common cold coronaviruses HCoV-NL63, HCoV-OC43 and HCoV-229E. The convalescent cohort included six males and four females, with two Hispanic individuals, seven Caucasians, two Asians and one multiracial person. The study at large found these results: Nearly all vaccine-specific clones in convalescent patients (304 of 307) were mono-reactive for SARS-CoV-2 spike rather than cross-reactive with common cold coronaviruses. Relatively few convalescent patients were included in the study, and early timepoints after natural infection were not analyzed. The median count of SARS-CoV-2-reactive clonotypes went up from 20 to 25 after infection to some 38 after vaccination, although the change was not significant. In convalescent patients, a median roughly 87% of post-vaccine SARS-CoV-2-reactive clones were detected only after vaccination, suggesting vaccine-specific priming.

CDR1 LNHDA and CDR2 SQIVND were looked up in the germline V gene (reference sequence). The V end gives up 5 bases and the J end 6 bases, leaving 10 bases in the junction not matched to a gene. Inclusive of the bounding cysteine and phenylalanine, the CDR3 is 15 residues long. The kept DNA is CDR3 alone, 45 bases in frame from the first base. This specimen's treatment or condition label, per the study, means: approximately 10-day PBMC culture with coronavirus spike peptide pools or control peptides (ViraFEST assay). The ViraFEST assay was used in the study, in which antigen-specific T cells were expanded with peptide pools and expanded clonotypes were subsequently identified by TCR sequencing. The convalescent patients' positive SARS-CoV-2 PCR tests fell between March and December 2020, which was before the Alpha, Beta and Delta variants emerged in the United States. About 1.8 million PBMCs per well were cultured in IMDM with roughly 5.2% human AB serum and about 9.7 IU/ml IL-2, plus 10 ug/ml peptide pools. Half of the culture medium was replaced with fresh IL-2-containing medium on days 3 and 7. After around 11 days of culture, CD4+ T cells were isolated by negative selection with the EasySep CD4+ T cell isolation kit. Ficoll-Paque Plus gradient centrifugation was used to isolate PBMCs from whole blood, and the isolated PBMCs were then either used fresh or cryopreserved at -140C. Triplicate wells were generally used for each culture condition.

Library prep was done by PCR. DNA from cultured CD4+ T cells was subjected to TCR sequencing with the Oncomine TCR Beta short-read assay at the Johns Hopkins FTIC core. The QIAamp micro DNA kit was used to extract genomic DNA from the cultured CD4+ T cells. Oncomine TCR Beta libraries made from cultured CD4+ T cells were pooled using unique dual indexes and sequenced on an Illumina iSeq 100. As for the original processing: Non-productive sequences were removed, and CDR3s not starting with C, not ending with F or W, or shorter than 7 amino acids were discarded. Antigen-specific clonotypes were identified with the MANAFEST web application by comparing peptide-stimulated wells with reference and other culture wells. To be called positive, a clone needed an FDR below 0.05, an odds ratio above 5, and a productive frequency above 0.1% in at least two of three replicate wells. A clonotype was classed as cross-reactive if the clonotype showed significant expansion both in SARS-CoV-2 spike wells and in at least one common cold coronavirus spike condition. Similarity between CDR3 sequences was evaluated in R version 3.6.1 using Levenshtein distances (stringdist) and unrooted phylogenetic trees (ape). The public sequencing data were trimmed at Q25 with fastp and processed into clonotypes with MiXCR by TCRdb, which kept only in-frame beta chains. Rows matching on CDR3 protein sequence are summarized as one entry with the most common DNA and genes. TCRdb's processing, not the study's, gives the V and J calls here. The sample data list about 19,000 distinct CDR3 sequences, and about 39% of these were observed just once. The top ten hold roughly 6.3% of the sample.

This clonotype was detected a few times. Its target antigen remains unknown. No base quality information exists; no much larger clone differs at one position. The sequence was collected from a human donor who had recovered from COVID-19. The sequence is built from TRBV19 and TRBJ1-5; 7 junctional bases match TRBD1. The source was CD4+ T cells from blood, cultured in vitro, collected before SARS-CoV-2 vaccination. The DNA reads TGTGCCAGTAGTCTTACCCCTACAGGGGTTCAGCCCCAGCATTTT. It encodes CASSLTPTGVQPQHF.